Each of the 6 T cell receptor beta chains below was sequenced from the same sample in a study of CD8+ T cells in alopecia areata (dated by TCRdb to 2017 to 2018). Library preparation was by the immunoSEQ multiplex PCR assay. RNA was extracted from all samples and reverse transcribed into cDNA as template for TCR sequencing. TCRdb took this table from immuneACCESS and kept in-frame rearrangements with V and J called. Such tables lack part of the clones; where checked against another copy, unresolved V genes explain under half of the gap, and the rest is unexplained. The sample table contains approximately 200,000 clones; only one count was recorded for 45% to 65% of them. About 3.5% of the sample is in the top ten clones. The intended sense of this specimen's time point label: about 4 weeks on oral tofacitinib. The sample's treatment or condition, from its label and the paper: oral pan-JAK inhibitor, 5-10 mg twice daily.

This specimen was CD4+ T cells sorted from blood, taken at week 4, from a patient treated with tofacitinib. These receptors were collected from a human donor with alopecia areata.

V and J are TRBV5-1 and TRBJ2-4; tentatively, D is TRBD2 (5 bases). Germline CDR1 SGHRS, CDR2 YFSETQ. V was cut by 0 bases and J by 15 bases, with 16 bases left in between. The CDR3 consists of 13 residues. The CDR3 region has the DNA TGCGCCAGCAGCTTGGGTGAGGGAGCCCCGTTGTACTTC. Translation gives CASSLGEGAPLYF. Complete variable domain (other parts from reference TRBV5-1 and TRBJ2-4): KAGVTQTPRYLIKTRGQQVTLSCSPISGHRSVSWYQQTPGQGLQFLFEYFSETQRNKGNFPGRFSGRQFSNSRSEMNVSTLELGDSALYLCASSLGEGAPLYFGAGTRLSVL.

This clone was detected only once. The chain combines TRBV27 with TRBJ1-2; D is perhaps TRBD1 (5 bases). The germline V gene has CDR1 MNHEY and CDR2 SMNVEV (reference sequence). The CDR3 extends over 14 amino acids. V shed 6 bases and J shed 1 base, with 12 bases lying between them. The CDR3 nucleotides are TGTGCCAGCAGCCCGGGGCGTGGTAACTATGGCTACACCTTC. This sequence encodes CASSPGRGNYGYTF.

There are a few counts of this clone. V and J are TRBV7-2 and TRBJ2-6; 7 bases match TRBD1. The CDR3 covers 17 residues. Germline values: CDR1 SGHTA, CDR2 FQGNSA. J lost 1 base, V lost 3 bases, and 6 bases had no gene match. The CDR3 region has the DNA TGTGCCAGCAGCTTGGCCCTGACAGGGTCTGGGGCCAACGTCCTGACTTTC. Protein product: CASSLALTGSGANVLTF.

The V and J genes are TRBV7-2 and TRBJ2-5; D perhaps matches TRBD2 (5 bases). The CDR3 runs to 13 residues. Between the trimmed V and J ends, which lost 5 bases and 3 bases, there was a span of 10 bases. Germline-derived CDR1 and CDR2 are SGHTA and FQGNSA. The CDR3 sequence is CASSLGLEETQYF. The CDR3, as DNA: TGTGCCAGCAGCCTCGGACTCGAAGAGACCCAGTACTTC.

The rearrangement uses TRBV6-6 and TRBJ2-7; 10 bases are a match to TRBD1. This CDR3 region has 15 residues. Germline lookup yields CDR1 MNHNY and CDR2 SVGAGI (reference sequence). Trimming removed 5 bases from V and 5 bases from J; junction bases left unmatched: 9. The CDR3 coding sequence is TGTGCCAGCAGTGCCCGGGACAGGGGTATCCACGAGCAGTACTTC. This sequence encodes CASSARDRGIHEQYF.

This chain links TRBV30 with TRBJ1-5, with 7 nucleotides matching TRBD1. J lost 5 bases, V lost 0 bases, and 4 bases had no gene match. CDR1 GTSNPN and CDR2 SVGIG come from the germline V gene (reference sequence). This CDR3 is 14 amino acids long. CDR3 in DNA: TGTGCCTGGAGTGTAGAACAGGGGCATCAGCCCCAGCATTTT. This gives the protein CAWSVEQGHQPQHF.